Given below is one T cell receptor beta chain in context. The antigen remains undetermined. This CDR3 is 17 amino acids long. Germline V gene lookup returns CDR1 SGHAT and CDR2 FQNNGV. Trimming took 1 base from V and 2 from J, leaving 18 bases between them. The data are from a study of CD4 T cells in relation to SARS-CoV-2 and coronaviruses. Findings and caveats of the study: Compared with monoreactive clones, crossreactive clones showed significantly weaker SARS-CoV-2 expansion.

Profiling relied on immunoSEQ multiplex PCR, and the TCRdb table lists in-frame clones only, not all of them. The table lists 40,000 or so clones, about four fifths of them singletons, with under 6% in the top ten. 90,000 to 100,000 naive or memory CD4+ cells were cultured with CEF peptides for about 10 days. The chain joins TRBV11-2 to TRBJ2-7; D is perhaps TRBD2 (6 bases). Sequencing input: naive CD4+ T cells from PBMCs, cultured in vitro. Sample subset: naive CD4+ T cells isolated by negative enrichment. This clonotype was sampled from an adult with COVID-19. The CDR3 protein is CASSLGGGGTSTYEQYF. The CDR3 DNA follows: TGTGCCAGCAGCTTAGGGGGTGGGGGGACCAGCACCTACGAGCAGTACTTC.